The 9 T cell receptor beta chains listed next were all sequenced from one sample in a study of blood T cell repertoires in COVID-19. Clones were sequenced by immunoSEQ multiplex PCR, and TCRdb holds only the in-frame ones, with some missing. This sample has 200,000 to 250,000 clones; roughly 88% occur once, and the top ten carry over 12%. The sequenced sample was PBMCs or T cells enriched from blood (not recorded which). All receptors derive from a woman aged 50 to 60 with acute COVID-19.

V gene TRBV19 combines with J gene TRBJ2-2; 7 bases map to TRBD1. The CDR3 covers 13 residues. CDR1 and CDR2 (germline): LNHDA, SQIVND (reference sequence). The V gene end was trimmed by 7 bases and the J gene end by 7 bases; junction bases not matched to a gene: 6. The CDR3 loop reads CASNDRVDGELFF. The CDR3 coding sequence is TGTGCCAGTAATGACAGGGTTGACGGGGAGCTGTTTTTT.

This chain uses TRBV5-6 with TRBJ2-7; TRBD1 might be the D (5 bases). The germline V and J ends were trimmed by 0 bases and 0 bases, with 7 bases remaining between them. This CDR3 has 14 residues. From germline, CDR1 is SGHDT and CDR2 YYEEEE. CDR3 nucleotide sequence: TGTGCCAGCAGCTTGGAGGGGATCTCCTACGAGCAGTACTTC. Its translation is CASSLEGISYEQYF.

CDR3 sequence reads: CASRDMGSYNEQFF. CDR3 nucleotide sequence: TGTGCCAGCAGGGACATGGGGTCCTACAATGAGCAGTTCTTC. This chain connects TRBV28 to TRBJ2-1, with D possibly matching TRBD1 (5 bases). CDR1 is MDHEN, CDR2 SYDVKM, per germline. The CDR3 totals 14 residues. Trimming stripped 6 bases from V and 1 base from J, with 10 bases between.

This chain links TRBV2 with TRBJ1-1; tentative D call: TRBD1 (5 bases). The germline V and J ends were trimmed by 4 bases and 1 base, with 7 bases remaining between them. The CDR3 is 13 amino acids. Germline-derived CDR1 and CDR2 are SNHLY and FYNNEI. This CDR3 reads CASSAGQNTEAFF. The DNA for the CDR3 is TGTGCCAGCAGTGCCGGACAGAACACTGAAGCTTTCTTT.

The gene calls are TRBV3-1 (or the pseudogene TRBV3-2) and TRBJ2-1, with 7 bases identical to TRBD1. This CDR3 has 16 residues. V lost 3 bases and J lost 4; bases outside the gene matches: 9. CDR1 is LGHDT, CDR2 YNNKEL, per germline (reference sequence). The CDR3 nucleotides are TGTGCCAGCAGCCACGAGGGGGCAATCAGATACAATGAGCAGTTCTTC. Translated, it gives CASSHEGAIRYNEQFF.

J is TRBJ1-1 and V is TRBV28; 7 nucleotides line up with TRBD1. This CDR3 is built from 13 residues. V lost 8 bases, J lost 1 base, and 4 bases stayed unmatched. CDR1 is MDHEN, CDR2 SYDVKM, per germline. The CDR3 region has the DNA TGTGCCAGCCTTGCAGGGGGGAACACTGAAGCTTTCTTT. Translated: CASLAGGNTEAFF.

This chain connects TRBV7-2 to TRBJ1-1; 7 bases align to TRBD1. After removal of 3 bases from V and 6 bases from J, the junction contained 10 bases not matched to a gene. The CDR3 spans 15 residues. Germline-derived CDR1 and CDR2 are SGHTA and FQGNSA. The CDR3 nucleotides read TGTGCCAGCAGCTTTCGGGGCAGGGGGACAGCTGAAGCTTTCTTT. Amino acids: CASSFRGRGTAEAFF.

This rearrangement joins TRBV6-5 to TRBJ2-7; D is possibly TRBD2 (5 bases). V lost 2 bases and J lost 2, with 10 bases in between. Germline-derived CDR1 and CDR2 are MNHEY and SVGAGI. The CDR3 has 14 amino acids. CDR3 DNA: TGTGCCAGCAGTTACCGGGAAAGGGCCTACGAGCAGTACTTC. This translates into CASSYRERAYEQYF.

The genes are TRBV5-8 and TRBJ2-3; 11 bases are a match to TRBD2. The CDR3 extends over 16 amino acids. CDR1 is SGHTS and CDR2 is YDEGEE in the germline V gene. Losses at the gene ends were 2 bases for V and 2 bases for J; bases not matched to a gene: 4. The CDR3 nucleotides read TGTGCCAGCAGCTTAACACTAGCGGGGGTCACAGATACGCAGTATTTT. Protein: CASSLTLAGVTDTQYF.